Listed below are T cell receptor beta chains from one sample, sequenced in a study of blood T cell repertoires in COVID-19. Measured with immunoSEQ multiplex PCR; TCRdb has only the in-frame clones, and not every one. The data contain about 83,000 clones, 86% of them singletons. Input material: peripheral blood. The receptors derive from a man aged 50 or older with active COVID-19. Each CDR3 is given without its conserved first and last residue. Each record gives: J gene, V gene, D gene, CDR3 protein. The D gene is left open where the match is weak.

>TRBJ1-5|TRBV25-1|NA
ASSDAGGNQPQH
>TRBJ1-5|TRBV7-9|TRBD1
ASSYSAGTVYSNQPQH
>TRBJ1-2|TRBV9|TRBD1
ASRTGNYGYT
>TRBJ2-3|TRBV9|TRBD2
ASSVVAGASTDTQY
>TRBJ1-1|TRBV19|TRBD1
ASSIRGQGNTEAF
>TRBJ1-1|TRBV5-1|NA
ASSSPGNTEAF
>TRBJ2-5|TRBV7-2|TRBD2
ASSILAGAPRETQY
>TRBJ2-6|TRBV27|TRBD1
ASTVAGTGGKRANVLT
>TRBJ2-7|TRBV30|TRBD1
AWSVGTGTYEQY
>TRBJ1-5|TRBV28|TRBD1
ASNNRGGQPQH
>TRBJ2-7|TRBV6-1|TRBD1
ASSEWAGQGYEQY
>TRBJ1-2|TRBV30|NA
AWSAPSGNYGYT